The 4 T cell receptor beta chains below were found in one sample sequenced in a study of OX40 agonist ivuxolimab in advanced cancers. The library was produced with the immunoSEQ multiplex PCR assay. As stored in TCRdb, this immuneACCESS dataset retains in-frame rearrangements with V and J assigned. A fraction of the clones does not appear; measured against another copy, unresolved V genes explain less than half of the discrepancy, and the remainder lacks a known reason. In this sample the table shows approximately 46,000 clones, approximately 71% of which occur a single time. The biggest ten clones account for about 3% of the sample. Sequenced here: CD4+ or CD8+ T cells sorted from blood, sampled in a trial of the OX40 agonist ivuxolimab. Receptor source: an adult with an advanced solid tumor such as melanoma, head and neck, liver or kidney cancer.

This sequence joins TRBV28 and TRBJ1-4, with TRBD1 as a possible D gene (5 bases). The CDR3 spans 13 residues. Trimming shortened V by 4 bases and J by 4 bases, and 7 bases separated the two germline ends. Germline loops: CDR1 MDHEN, CDR2 SYDVKM. The CDR3 DNA reads TGTGCCAGCAGTTGGGGGGGTAATGAAAAACTGTTTTTT. It translates to CASSWGGNEKLFF.

In its sample, this clone was seen a few times. This rearrangement joins TRBV29-1 to TRBJ2-5; 7 bases agree with TRBD1. The CDR3 loop spans 14 amino acids. The trim removed 7 bases at V and 2 bases at J, leaving 10 bases unmatched. Per the germline V gene, CDR1 is SQVTM and CDR2 is ANQGSEA. The CDR3: CSARDSLKQETQYF. As DNA, the CDR3 is TGCAGCGCTCGGGACAGTTTAAAGCAAGAGACCCAGTACTTC.

The chain recombines TRBV6-1 with TRBJ1-5; D is undetermined. V dropped 3 bases and J dropped 6 bases, with 9 bases sitting between them. The CDR3 spans 13 residues. In germline, CDR1 is MNHNS, CDR2 SASEGT. The CDR3 spells CASSESRRQPQHF. Here the CDR3 DNA reads TGTGCCAGCAGTGAGTCGCGGCGTCAGCCCCAGCATTTT.

The V gene is TRBV19, the J gene TRBJ2-7; TRBD1 matches at 11 bases. Germline V gene data show CDR1 as LNHDA and CDR2 as SQIVND (reference sequence). The CDR3 contains 16 residues. Losses at the gene ends were 5 bases for V and 1 base for J; bases not matched to a gene: 7. CDR3 DNA: TGTGCCAGTAGTCCCCCGGACAGGGGGCGATCCTACGAGCAGTACTTC. It specifies CASSPPDRGRSYEQYF.